Presented here are 32 T cell receptor beta chains from one specimen sequenced in a study of T cell responses to AZD1222 COVID-19 vaccine. The table came from immunoSEQ multiplex PCR; TCRdb's copy has only in-frame clones and leaves some out. The sample lists approximately 150,000 clones; 80% to 95% were seen once. The sample in question was peripheral blood, obtained 28 days after the second AZD1222 dose. The source of these receptors is an adult who received the AZD1222 COVID-19 vaccine.

The chain joins TRBV9 to TRBJ2-1; D is uncertain. This CDR3 has 13 amino acids. Germline V gene data show CDR1 as SGDLS and CDR2 as YYNGEE. V lost 3 bases and J 0 bases, leaving 4 bases between the germline ends. This chain's CDR3 is CASSGSSYNEQFF. In DNA form, the CDR3 reads TGTGCCAGCAGCGGTAGCTCCTACAATGAGCAGTTCTTC.

This clone was recorded a few times. V and J are TRBV19 and TRBJ2-7; D uncertain. There are 13 residues in the CDR3. The V end was cut by 5 bases, the J end by 4 bases, with 12 bases between. CDR1 and CDR2 (germline): LNHDA, SQIVND (reference sequence). The CDR3 bases are TGTGCCAGTAGTCGTCGTGCGAGGTACGAGCAGTACTTC. It specifies CASSRRARYEQYF. Variable domain in full (rest from reference TRBV19 and TRBJ2-7): DGGITQSPKYLFRKEGQNVTLSCEQNLNHDAMYWYRQDPGQGLRLIYYSQIVNDFQKGDIAEGYSVSREKKESFPLTVTSAQKNPTAFYLCASSRRARYEQYFGPGTRLTVT.

The V call is TRBV28, the J call TRBJ1-4; TRBD1 aligns across 9 bases. This CDR3 region has 13 residues. Unmatched junction bases numbered 2, after V lost 5 bases and J lost 7 bases. CDR1 MDHEN and CDR2 SYDVKM come from the germline V gene. The CDR3: CASSAGQGEKLFF. In DNA, the CDR3 is TGTGCCAGCAGTGCGGGACAGGGTGAAAAACTGTTTTTT.

The rearrangement joins TRBV6-5 to TRBJ1-2, with a possible D match to TRBD1 (5 bases). Germline loops: CDR1 MNHEY, CDR2 SVGAGI. V lost 8 bases to trimming and J lost 12 bases, with 19 bases between them. The CDR3 extends over 12 amino acids. The CDR3 spells CASYRDLGVNTF. In DNA form, the CDR3 reads TGTGCCAGCTACCGGGACTTGGGAGTTAACACCTTC.

This chain connects TRBV2 to TRBJ2-6, with 7 bases lining up with TRBD1. The V gene end was trimmed by 5 bases and the J gene end by 2 bases; junction bases not matched to a gene: 6. CDR1 is SNHLY, CDR2 FYNNEI, per germline. CDR3 length: 16 amino acids. CDR3 residues: CASSQQGSAGANVLTF. The CDR3 coding sequence is TGTGCCAGCAGTCAACAGGGGTCGGCTGGGGCCAACGTCCTGACTTTC.

The chain uses TRBV10-3 and TRBJ2-2, with a weak D call TRBD1 (5 bases). V was trimmed by 3 bases and J by 0 bases, leaving 11 bases between them. This CDR3 has 16 amino acids. Germline V gives CDR1 ENHRY, CDR2 SYGVKD. CDR3 residues: CAISERGRPNTGELFF. DNA of the CDR3: TGTGCCATCAGTGAAAGGGGCAGACCGAACACCGGGGAGCTGTTTTTT.

This rearrangement joins TRBV13 to TRBJ1-2; 9 bases are shared with TRBD1. Unmatched junction bases numbered 7, after V lost 5 bases and J lost 6 bases. From germline, CDR1 is PRHDT and CDR2 FYEKMQ (reference sequence). The CDR3 runs 14 residues. The CDR3 coding sequence is TGTGCCAGCAGCCGAGAACAGGGGGCACATGGCTACACCTTC. Translating it yields CASSREQGAHGYTF.

V gene TRBV6-5 combines with J gene TRBJ1-5; TRBD1 matches at 7 bases. After removal of 7 bases from V and 7 bases from J, the junction contained 13 bases not matched to a gene. The CDR3 length is 15 residues. Germline loops: CDR1 MNHEY, CDR2 SVGAGI. The chain's CDR3 is CASTDREAGGQPQHF. The CDR3 coding sequence is TGTGCCAGCACCGACAGGGAGGCCGGAGGACAGCCCCAGCATTTT.

The rearrangement joins TRBV7-2 to TRBJ2-2, with 7 bases identical to TRBD1. This CDR3 has 13 amino acids. Germline V gene data show CDR1 as SGHTA and CDR2 as FQGNSA. Trimming cost V 1 base and J 12 bases; bases outside gene matches: 5. The CDR3 reads CASSLDLGQQLFF. The CDR3 nucleotides read TGTGCCAGCAGCTTAGATTTGGGACAGCAGCTGTTTTTT.

Concerning this clone: At one end, the junction sequence differs from germline, possibly due to a read error. The rearrangement joins TRBV5-1 to TRBJ2-6, with D possibly TRBD1 on 6 matching bases. The CDR3 loop spans 18 amino acids. Germline V gene sequence: CDR1 SGHRS, CDR2 YFSETQ. The CDR3 bases are TGCGCCAGCAGCTTGACCCAAATAAACAGGGCTGGGGCCAACGTCCTAACTTTC. Amino acids: CASSLTQINRAGANVLTF.

The chain combines TRBV6-6 with TRBJ1-4; D is possibly TRBD1 (5 bases). CDR1 MNHNY and CDR2 SVGAGI come from the germline V gene (reference sequence). There are 13 residues in the CDR3. V lost 8 bases and J lost 2, with 9 bases in between. The CDR3 DNA follows: TGTGCCAGCCAAGGGACCACTAATGAAAAACTGTTTTTT. It yields the protein CASQGTTNEKLFF.

The chain combines TRBV28 with TRBJ2-7; tentatively, D is TRBD2 (5 bases). Germline V gene sequence: CDR1 MDHEN, CDR2 SYDVKM. V was trimmed by 6 bases and J by 2 bases, leaving 11 bases between them. The CDR3 covers 13 residues. CDR3 bases: TGTGCCAGCAGACTTACTAGTACCTACGAGCAGTACTTC. It codes for CASRLTSTYEQYF.

The rearrangement uses TRBV30 and TRBJ1-5, with TRBD1 identical over 7 bases. The germline gives CDR1 GTSNPN, CDR2 SVGIG (reference sequence). This CDR3 is built from 16 residues. After removal of 4 bases from V and 0 bases from J, the junction contained 9 bases not matched to a gene. For the CDR3, the DNA is TGTGCCTGGACCCTCGGGACAGCTAATAGCAATCAGCCCCAGCATTTT. Amino acids: CAWTLGTANSNQPQHF.

The chain employs TRBV27 and TRBJ2-7; D is unresolved. This CDR3 has 13 amino acids. V was shortened by 10 bases and J by 7 bases, with 20 bases between the two germline ends. Germline assignment: CDR1 MNHEY and CDR2 SMNVEV (reference sequence). CDR3 coding DNA: TGTGCCACAAACACCCCCTGGAGTGGGGAGCAGTACTTC. It yields the protein CATNTPWSGEQYF.

The V and J genes are TRBV5-1 and TRBJ2-7; 7 bases align to TRBD1. The CDR3 has 14 amino acids. V dropped 5 bases and J dropped 5; count of bases not matched to a gene: 10. CDR1 and CDR2 from the germline V gene are SGHRS and YFSETQ. This CDR3 is CASRRQGAEDEQYF. The CDR3 DNA reads TGCGCCAGCAGGAGACAGGGAGCAGAGGACGAGCAGTACTTC.

The V call is TRBV28, the J call TRBJ1-5, with a tentative D call TRBD1 (6 bases). The V end was cut by 6 bases, the J end by 5 bases, with 14 bases between. The CDR3 is 14 residues long. Germline CDR1 and CDR2: MDHEN and SYDVKM. The CDR3 spells CASSLGGAHQPQHF. CDR3 nucleotides: TGTGCCAGCAGCCTAGGGGGGGCCCATCAGCCCCAGCATTTT.

Comments on this clone: An end of the junction does not agree with germline; a read error may underlie this. The genes are TRBV7-7 and TRBJ2-1; 13 nucleotides match TRBD2. Per germline, CDR1 SSHAT and CDR2 FNYEAQ (reference sequence). This CDR3 has 15 residues. As DNA, the CDR3 is TGTGCTAGCAGCTTAACTAGCGGGGGGGTCAATGAGCAGTTCTTC. Translated: CASSLTSGGVNEQFF.

The CDR3 loop is CASSGQGNQPQHF. Here the CDR3 DNA reads TGTGCCAGCAGCGGACAGGGAAATCAGCCCCAGCATTTT. V and J are TRBV7-9 and TRBJ1-5; 8 positions match TRBD1. V lost 5 bases to trimming and J lost 4 bases; unmatched junction nucleotides: 1. Per the germline V gene, CDR1 is SEHNR and CDR2 is FQNEAQ (reference sequence). This CDR3 is built from 13 residues.

The rearrangement uses TRBV3-1 (or the pseudogene TRBV3-2) and TRBJ1-2, with 9 nucleotides matching TRBD1. J was trimmed by 4 bases and V by 4 bases; bases with no gene match: 10. The CDR3 runs to 16 residues. Germline-derived CDR1 and CDR2 are LGHDT and YNNKEL (reference sequence). CDR3 sequence (DNA): TGTGCCAGCAGCCTCACGGGGACAGGGAGAGGCTATGGCTACACCTTC. This gives the protein CASSLTGTGRGYGYTF.

V is TRBV30 and J is TRBJ2-1; perhaps TRBD1 as D (5 bases). The CDR3 extends over 17 amino acids. The V gene's germline CDR1 is GTSNPN and CDR2 SVGIG (reference sequence). Trimming cost V 2 bases and J 0 bases, with 17 bases left between them. The CDR3 DNA is TGTGCCTGGAGTTTCTTTCTAGGGCAGGGCTCCTACAATGAGCAGTTCTTC. It translates to CAWSFFLGQGSYNEQFF.

The chain has TRBV18 and TRBJ1-1, with TRBD1 as a possible D gene (6 bases). The V gene's germline CDR1 is KGHSH and CDR2 LQKENI. V was pared by 3 bases and J by 1 base, with 12 bases between. The CDR3 spans 15 residues. The CDR3 nucleotides are TGTGCCAGCTCACCCGCTTCAGGGGAGAACACTGAAGCTTTCTTT. It yields the protein CASSPASGENTEAFF. Full variable domain (outside the CDR3, taken from reference TRBV18 and TRBJ1-1): NAGVMQNPRHLVRRRGQEARLRCSPMKGHSHVYWYRQLPEEGLKFMVYLQKENIIDESGMPKERFSAEFPKEGPSILRIQQVVRGDSAAYFCASSPASGENTEAFFGQGTRLTVV.

The V and J genes are TRBV19 and TRBJ1-5; D remains ambiguous. The length of the CDR3 is 15 residues. V was pared by 4 bases and J by 6 bases, with 16 bases between. The V gene's germline CDR1 is LNHDA and CDR2 SQIVND (reference sequence). The DNA of the CDR3 is TGTGCCAGTAGTAATCTGGGAGGAATGACTCAGCCCCAGCATTTT. This translates into CASSNLGGMTQPQHF.

The chain has TRBV24-1 and TRBJ2-5; 11 bases match TRBD1. This CDR3 region has 16 residues. Germline CDR1 KGHDR, CDR2 SFDVKD. V lost 3 bases and J lost 5; bases outside the gene matches: 7. The CDR3 region has the DNA TGTGCCACCAGTGATGCCGGACAGGGGGCCGGGGAGACCCAGTACTTC. Its translation is CATSDAGQGAGETQYF.

This clone was found once. The chain joins TRBV5-5 to TRBJ1-5, with 8 positions matching TRBD1. The CDR3 has 17 amino acids. CDR1 and CDR2 (germline): SGHKS, YYEKEE (reference sequence). After removal of 2 bases from V and 8 bases from J, the junction contained 15 bases not matched to a gene. This chain's CDR3 is CASSFNLGQGENKPQHF. CDR3 sequence (DNA): TGTGCCAGCAGCTTCAACCTCGGACAGGGTGAGAATAAGCCCCAGCATTTT.

The chain joins TRBV18 to TRBJ1-3, with TRBD1 matching over 9 bases. Losses at the gene ends were 6 bases for V and 2 bases for J; bases not matched to a gene: 14. Germline CDR1 is KGHSH and CDR2 is LQKENI. The CDR3 sequence is 18 residues long. The chain's CDR3 is CASSLNPPGQGAGNTIYF. The DNA for the CDR3 is TGTGCCAGCTCCCTAAATCCGCCGGGACAGGGCGCTGGAAACACCATATATTTT.

In this sample, this clone turned up once. The chain uses TRBV5-1 and TRBJ2-6; the D is unclear. The V and J ends lost 4 bases and 1 base respectively, with 9 bases between them. The CDR3 runs 15 residues. CDR1 and CDR2 (germline): SGHRS, YFSETQ. The CDR3 sequence is CASSVEESGANVLTF. The CDR3 DNA reads as TGCGCCAGCAGCGTTGAAGAATCTGGGGCCAACGTCCTGACTTTC.

This clone was seen only a few times. The J gene is TRBJ1-1, the V gene TRBV2; D call uncertain. The V end lost 8 bases, the J end lost 4 bases, and 17 bases lay between the germline ends. The CDR3 loop spans 14 amino acids. From germline, CDR1 is SNHLY and CDR2 FYNNEI. This CDR3 reads CASVKGQQLTEAFF. The CDR3 DNA reads TGTGCCAGCGTAAAAGGGCAGCAACTCACTGAAGCTTTCTTT.

This chain joins TRBV24-1 and TRBJ1-2; tentatively, D is TRBD1 (5 bases). V gave up 7 bases and J gave up 6 bases, with 14 bases separating them. This CDR3 region has 13 residues. In germline, CDR1 is KGHDR, CDR2 SFDVKD. The CDR3 reads CATRGAGLDGYTF. The CDR3 nucleotides are TGTGCCACCAGAGGGGCAGGGTTGGATGGCTACACCTTC.

The genes are TRBV6-5 and TRBJ1-2; D is possibly TRBD1 (6 bases). The V end was cut by 6 bases, the J end by 0 bases, with 11 bases between. This CDR3 is 14 amino acids long. Germline CDR1 and CDR2: MNHEY and SVGAGI. The DNA for the CDR3 is TGTGCCAGCAGGATTCAGGGGACTAACTATGGCTACACCTTC. This codes for CASRIQGTNYGYTF.

In nucleotides, the CDR3 is TGTGCCAGCAGTTTATTTGGAGGGGCTGAAGCTTTCTTT. This gives the protein CASSLFGGAEAFF. V is TRBV28 and J is TRBJ1-1, with D possibly TRBD1 on 5 matching bases. In germline, CDR1 is MDHEN, CDR2 SYDVKM. The CDR3 is 13 amino acids. V lost 1 base, J lost 6 bases, and 9 bases lay in between.

The chain carries TRBV28 and TRBJ2-1, with TRBD2 matching over 8 bases. Germline values: CDR1 MDHEN, CDR2 SYDVKM. CDR3 length: 14 amino acids. CDR3 region: CAAQSGGSTGEQFF. CDR3 nucleotides: TGTGCTGCGCAGAGCGGGGGATCGACTGGGGAGCAGTTCTTC.

This chain joins TRBV9 and TRBJ2-2, with 10 bases matching TRBD1. Germline CDR1 and CDR2: SGDLS and YYNGEE. The ends lost 5 bases at V and 7 bases at J; junction bases unmatched: 8. The CDR3 length is 15 residues. CDR3 nucleotides: TGTGCCAGCAGTGCGGGACAGGGGAGGGTCGGGGAGCTGTTTTTT. Amino acid sequence: CASSAGQGRVGELFF.